The next 10 T cell receptor beta chains were all read from a single sample in a study of shared clonotypes between healthy human individuals. TCRdb keeps only in-frame clones here, not all; method: immunoSEQ multiplex PCR. The sample holds roughly 2.4 million clones; about 94% are singletons and the top ten take 0.1% to 0.15%. What was sequenced was naive CD4+ T cells sorted from blood. The subset here: CD45RA+ positively selected. These receptors came from a man between 18 and 35 years old in good health.

V and J are TRBV10-2 and TRBJ2-1, with 13 bases matching TRBD2. The trim removed 6 bases at V and 7 bases at J, leaving 6 bases unmatched. The CDR3 runs to 15 residues. Germline loops: CDR1 WSHSY, CDR2 SAAADI. CDR3 nucleotides: TGCGCCAGCAGGCGGACTAGCGGGAGTGGAAATGAGCAGTTCTTC. Its translation: CASRRTSGSGNEQFF.

This clone has a single count. This chain joins TRBV7-9 and TRBJ1-6, with D unclear. Germline V CDR1 and CDR2: SEHNR, FQNEAQ (reference sequence). V lost 5 bases to trimming and J lost 11 bases, with 10 bases between them. The CDR3 totals 12 residues. The CDR3 coding sequence is TGTGCCAGCAGCCAACACGGTGCACCCCTCCACTTT. Translation: CASSQHGAPLHF.

V is TRBV7-2 and J is TRBJ1-3, with unresolved D. Germline-derived CDR1 and CDR2 are SGHTA and FQGNSA. V lost 1 base to trimming and J lost 7 bases, with 5 bases between them. This CDR3 is built from 12 residues. The CDR3 region has the DNA TGTGCCAGCAGCTTAGGGGTGAACACCATATATTTT. It translates to CASSLGVNTIYF. Using reference TRBV7-2 and TRBJ1-3 for the parts outside the CDR3, the full variable domain is GAGVSQSPSNKVTEKGKDVELRCDPISGHTALYWYRQSLGQGLEFLIYFQGNSAPDKSGLPSDRFSAERTGGSVSTLTIQRTQQEDSAVYLCASSLGVNTIYFGEGSWLTVV.

The chain carries TRBV5-4 and TRBJ2-1; D perhaps matches TRBD1 (5 bases). The CDR3 consists of 17 residues. Germline assignment: CDR1 SGHNT and CDR2 YYREEE (reference sequence). V was pared by 2 bases and J by 2 bases, with 17 bases between. Here the CDR3 DNA reads TGTGCCAGCAGCTTTAGGGTGGCCCAGACAGCCTACAATGAGCAGTTCTTC. It codes for CASSFRVAQTAYNEQFF.

CDR3 coding DNA: TGTGCCAGCAGCCCCTCCGGGGCATACGAGCAGTACTTC. It encodes CASSPSGAYEQYF. The genes are TRBV9 and TRBJ2-7; either TRBD1 or TRBD2 may fit D (5 bases each). V lost 4 bases, J lost 4 bases, and 12 bases lay in between. The CDR3 covers 13 residues. Germline assignment: CDR1 SGDLS and CDR2 YYNGEE.

The chain is built from TRBV19 and TRBJ1-1, with TRBD1 matching over 7 bases. In germline, CDR1 is LNHDA, CDR2 SQIVND (reference sequence). The CDR3 covers 15 residues. V shed 6 bases and J 5 bases; nucleotides not matched to a gene: 12. Written as DNA, the CDR3 is TGTGCCAGTAGCCCAATGTTAGGGGGCGGAACTGAAGCTTTCTTT. Its protein is CASSPMLGGGTEAFF.

This clone has just a few counts. The chain uses TRBV27 and TRBJ1-5; 7 nucleotides line up with TRBD1. The CDR3 is 15 amino acids. Losses at the gene ends were 0 bases for V and 1 base for J; bases not matched to a gene: 0. The germline V gene encodes CDR1 MNHEY and CDR2 SMNVEV (reference sequence). For the CDR3, the DNA is TGTGCCAGCAGTTTATCGACAGGGAGCAATCAGCCCCAGCATTTT. This translates into CASSLSTGSNQPQHF.

The chain uses TRBV5-4 and TRBJ1-2; TRBD1 might be the D (5 bases). This CDR3 comprises 14 residues. Germline V gene lookup returns CDR1 SGHNT and CDR2 YYREEE (reference sequence). Trimming removed 3 bases at V and 0 bases at J, with 9 bases between. CDR3 in DNA: TGTGCCAGCAGCTCCGACAGCTCTAACTATGGCTACACCTTC. Translation: CASSSDSSNYGYTF.

This chain joins TRBV18 and TRBJ2-7; 11 nucleotides align to TRBD2. J gave up 3 bases and V 6 bases, and 4 bases lay outside the gene matches. The germline gives CDR1 KGHSH, CDR2 LQKENI. This CDR3 is built from 14 residues. CDR3 sequence (DNA): TGTGCCAGCTCCCTCGGGACTAGCGGCTACGAGCAGTACTTC. Protein: CASSLGTSGYEQYF.

This clone was observed a single time. The chain employs TRBV5-1 and TRBJ2-7; a weak D match, TRBD2 (7 bases). Per germline, CDR1 SGHRS and CDR2 YFSETQ. Trimming removed 2 bases at V and 3 bases at J, with 15 bases between. There are 15 residues in the CDR3. CDR3: CASSFDRRGGYEQYF. In DNA, the CDR3 is TGCGCCAGCAGCTTCGATAGGAGGGGGGGCTACGAGCAGTACTTC.